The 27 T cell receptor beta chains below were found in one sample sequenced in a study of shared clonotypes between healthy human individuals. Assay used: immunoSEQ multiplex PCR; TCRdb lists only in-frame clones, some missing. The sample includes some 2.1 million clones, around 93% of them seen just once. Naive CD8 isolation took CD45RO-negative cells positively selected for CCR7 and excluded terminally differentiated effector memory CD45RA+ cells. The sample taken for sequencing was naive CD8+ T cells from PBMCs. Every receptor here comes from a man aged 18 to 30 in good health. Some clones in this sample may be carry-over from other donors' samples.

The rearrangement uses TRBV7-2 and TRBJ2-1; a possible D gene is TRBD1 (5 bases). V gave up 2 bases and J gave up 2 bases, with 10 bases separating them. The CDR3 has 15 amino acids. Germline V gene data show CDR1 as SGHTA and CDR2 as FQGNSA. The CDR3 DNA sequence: TGTGCCAGCAGCTTAAGGGCAGGGCCCTACAATGAGCAGTTCTTC. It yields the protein CASSLRAGPYNEQFF.

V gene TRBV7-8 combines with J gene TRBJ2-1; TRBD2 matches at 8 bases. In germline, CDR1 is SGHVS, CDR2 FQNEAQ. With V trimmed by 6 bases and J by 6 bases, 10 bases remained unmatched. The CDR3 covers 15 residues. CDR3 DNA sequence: TGTGCCAGCAGTCACCCGGGACTAGGTTTCAATGAGCAGTTCTTC. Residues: CASSHPGLGFNEQFF.

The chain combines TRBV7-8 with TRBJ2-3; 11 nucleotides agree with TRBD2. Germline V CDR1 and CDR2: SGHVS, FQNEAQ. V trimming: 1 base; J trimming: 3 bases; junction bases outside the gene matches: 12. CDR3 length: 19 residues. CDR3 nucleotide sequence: TGTGCCAGCAGCTTAGAGTGGAGGGTAGCGGGAGGGAGGACAGATACGCAGTATTTT. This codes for CASSLEWRVAGGRTDTQYF. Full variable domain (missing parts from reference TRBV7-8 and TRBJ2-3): GAGVSQSPRYKVAKRGQDVALRCDPISGHVSLFWYQQALGQGPEFLTYFQNEAQLDKSGLPSDRFFAERPEGSVSTLKIQRTQQEDSAVYLCASSLEWRVAGGRTDTQYFGPGTRLTVL.

CDR3 bases: TGTGCCAGCAGCTCGACAGGGGAGGTTTACGAGCAGTACTTC. Residues: CASSSTGEVYEQYF. The chain carries TRBV7-9 and TRBJ2-7; 8 bases map to TRBD1. This CDR3 is 14 amino acids long. The V segment lost 4 bases and the J segment 4 bases; nucleotides outside the gene matches: 6. Germline assignment: CDR1 SEHNR and CDR2 FQNEAQ (reference sequence).

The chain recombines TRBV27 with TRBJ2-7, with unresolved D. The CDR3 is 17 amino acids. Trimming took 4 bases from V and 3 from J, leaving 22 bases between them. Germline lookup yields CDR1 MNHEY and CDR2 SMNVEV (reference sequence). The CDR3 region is CASSSILVEGPHYEQYF. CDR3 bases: TGTGCCAGCAGTTCTATACTGGTCGAAGGACCGCACTACGAGCAGTACTTC.

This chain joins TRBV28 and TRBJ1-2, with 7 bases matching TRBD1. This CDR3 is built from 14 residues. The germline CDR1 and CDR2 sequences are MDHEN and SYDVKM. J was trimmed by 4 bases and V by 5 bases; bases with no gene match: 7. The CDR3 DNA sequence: TGTGCCAGCAGTATTTACAGGGGCGGCTATGGCTACACCTTC. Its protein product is CASSIYRGGYGYTF.

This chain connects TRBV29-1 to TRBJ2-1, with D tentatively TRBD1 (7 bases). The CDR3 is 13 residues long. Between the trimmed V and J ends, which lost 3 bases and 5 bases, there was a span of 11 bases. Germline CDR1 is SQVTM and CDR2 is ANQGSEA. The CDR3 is CSVEGGTDNEQFF. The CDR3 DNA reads TGCAGCGTTGAGGGCGGGACAGACAATGAGCAGTTCTTC.

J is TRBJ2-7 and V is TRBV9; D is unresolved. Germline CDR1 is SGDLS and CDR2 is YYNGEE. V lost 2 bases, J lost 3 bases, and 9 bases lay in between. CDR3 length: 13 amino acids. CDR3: CASSVEEDYEQYF. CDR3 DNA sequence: TGTGCCAGCAGCGTCGAGGAAGACTACGAGCAGTACTTC.

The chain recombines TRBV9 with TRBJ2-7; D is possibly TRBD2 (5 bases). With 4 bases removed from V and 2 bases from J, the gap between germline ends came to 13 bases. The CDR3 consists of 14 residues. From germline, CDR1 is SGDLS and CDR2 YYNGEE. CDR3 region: CASSPADFPYEQYF. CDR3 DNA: TGTGCCAGCAGCCCGGCGGACTTTCCCTACGAGCAGTACTTC.

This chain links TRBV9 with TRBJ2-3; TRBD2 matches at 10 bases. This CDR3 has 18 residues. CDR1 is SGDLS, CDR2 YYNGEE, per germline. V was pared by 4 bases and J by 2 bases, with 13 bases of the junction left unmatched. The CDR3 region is CASSPRALAGTVTDTQYF. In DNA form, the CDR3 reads TGTGCCAGCAGCCCAAGGGCACTAGCGGGGACGGTCACAGATACGCAGTATTTT.

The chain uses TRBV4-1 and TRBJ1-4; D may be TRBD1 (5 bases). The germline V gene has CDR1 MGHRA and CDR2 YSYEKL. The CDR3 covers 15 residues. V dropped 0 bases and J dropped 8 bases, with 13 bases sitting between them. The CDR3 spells CASSQDHGAGEKLFF. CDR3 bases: TGCGCCAGCAGCCAAGATCACGGGGCGGGCGAAAAACTGTTTTTT.

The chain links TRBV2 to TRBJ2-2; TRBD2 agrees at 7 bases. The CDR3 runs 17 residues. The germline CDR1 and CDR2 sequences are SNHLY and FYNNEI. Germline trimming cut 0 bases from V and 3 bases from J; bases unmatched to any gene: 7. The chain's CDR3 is CASSEARDGRDTGELFF. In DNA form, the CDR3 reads TGTGCCAGCAGTGAAGCTCGGGATGGGAGGGACACCGGGGAGCTGTTTTTT.

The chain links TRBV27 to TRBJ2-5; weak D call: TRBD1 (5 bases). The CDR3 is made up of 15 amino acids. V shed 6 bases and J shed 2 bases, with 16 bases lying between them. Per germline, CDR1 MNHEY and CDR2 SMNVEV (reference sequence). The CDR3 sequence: CASRVSPAGQETQYF. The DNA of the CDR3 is TGTGCCAGCAGGGTATCCCCCGCAGGGCAAGAGACCCAGTACTTC.

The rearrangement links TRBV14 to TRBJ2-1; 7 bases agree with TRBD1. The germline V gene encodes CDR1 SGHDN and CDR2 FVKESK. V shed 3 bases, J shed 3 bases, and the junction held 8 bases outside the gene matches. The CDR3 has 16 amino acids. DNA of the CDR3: TGTGCCAGCAGCCAGAGAGCCGGGACAGTCTACAATGAGCAGTTCTTC. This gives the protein CASSQRAGTVYNEQFF.

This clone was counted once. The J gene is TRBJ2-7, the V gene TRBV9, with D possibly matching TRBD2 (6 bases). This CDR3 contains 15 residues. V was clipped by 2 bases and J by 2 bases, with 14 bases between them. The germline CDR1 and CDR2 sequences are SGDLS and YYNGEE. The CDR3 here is CASSVGGSPAYEQYF. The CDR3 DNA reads TGTGCCAGCAGCGTGGGGGGATCCCCCGCCTACGAGCAGTACTTC.

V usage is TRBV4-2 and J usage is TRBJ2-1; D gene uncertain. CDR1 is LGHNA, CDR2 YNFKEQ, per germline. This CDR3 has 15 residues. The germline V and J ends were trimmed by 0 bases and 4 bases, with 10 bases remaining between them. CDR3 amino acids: CASSQEKSPYNEQFF. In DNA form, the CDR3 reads TGTGCCAGCAGCCAAGAAAAAAGCCCATACAATGAGCAGTTCTTC.

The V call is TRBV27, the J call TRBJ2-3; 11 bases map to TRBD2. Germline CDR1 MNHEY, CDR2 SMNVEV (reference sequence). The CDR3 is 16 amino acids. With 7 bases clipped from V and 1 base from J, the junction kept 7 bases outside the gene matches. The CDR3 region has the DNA TGTGCCAGCACTTATAGCGGGAGGGCCGGCACAGATACGCAGTATTTT. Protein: CASTYSGRAGTDTQYF.

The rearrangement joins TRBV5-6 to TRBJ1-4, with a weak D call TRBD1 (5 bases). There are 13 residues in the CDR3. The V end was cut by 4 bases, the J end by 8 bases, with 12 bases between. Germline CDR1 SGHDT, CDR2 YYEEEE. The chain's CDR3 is CASSPPGGEKLFF. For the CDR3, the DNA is TGTGCCAGCAGCCCGCCGGGGGGGGAAAAACTGTTTTTT.

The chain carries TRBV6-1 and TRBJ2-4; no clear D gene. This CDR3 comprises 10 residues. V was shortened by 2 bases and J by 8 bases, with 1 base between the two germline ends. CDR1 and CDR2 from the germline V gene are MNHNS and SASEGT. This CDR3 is CASSEYIQYF. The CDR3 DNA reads TGTGCCAGCAGTGAATACATTCAGTACTTC.

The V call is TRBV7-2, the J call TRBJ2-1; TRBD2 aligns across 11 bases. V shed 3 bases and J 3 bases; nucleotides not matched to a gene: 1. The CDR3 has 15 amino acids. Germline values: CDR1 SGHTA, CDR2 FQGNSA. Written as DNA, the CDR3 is TGTGCCAGCAGCTTGACTAGCGGGAACTACAATGAGCAGTTCTTC. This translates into CASSLTSGNYNEQFF.

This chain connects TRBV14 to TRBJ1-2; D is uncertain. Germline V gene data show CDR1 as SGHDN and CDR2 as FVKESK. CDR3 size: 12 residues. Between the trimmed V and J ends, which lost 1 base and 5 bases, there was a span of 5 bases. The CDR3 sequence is CASSQGPYGYTF. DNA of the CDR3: TGTGCCAGCAGCCAAGGTCCATATGGCTACACCTTC.

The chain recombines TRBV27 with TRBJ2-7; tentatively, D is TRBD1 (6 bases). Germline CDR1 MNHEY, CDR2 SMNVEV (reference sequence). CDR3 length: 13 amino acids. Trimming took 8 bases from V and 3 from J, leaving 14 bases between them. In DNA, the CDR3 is TGTGCCAGCGGGCGAGCCAGGGGCTACGAGCAGTACTTC. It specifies CASGRARGYEQYF.

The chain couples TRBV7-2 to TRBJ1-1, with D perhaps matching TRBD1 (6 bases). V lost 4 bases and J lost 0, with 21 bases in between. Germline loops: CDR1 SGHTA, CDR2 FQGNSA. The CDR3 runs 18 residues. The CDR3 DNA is TGTGCCAGCAGCTACCCGACAGGTTTGGAGCCCATGAACACTGAAGCTTTCTTT. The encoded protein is CASSYPTGLEPMNTEAFF.

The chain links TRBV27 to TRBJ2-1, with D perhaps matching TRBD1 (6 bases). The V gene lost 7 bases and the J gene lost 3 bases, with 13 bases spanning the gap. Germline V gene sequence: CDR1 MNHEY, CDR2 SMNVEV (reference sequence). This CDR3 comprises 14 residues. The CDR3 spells CASKVTGFYNEQFF. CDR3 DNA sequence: TGTGCCAGCAAAGTAACAGGGTTCTACAATGAGCAGTTCTTC.

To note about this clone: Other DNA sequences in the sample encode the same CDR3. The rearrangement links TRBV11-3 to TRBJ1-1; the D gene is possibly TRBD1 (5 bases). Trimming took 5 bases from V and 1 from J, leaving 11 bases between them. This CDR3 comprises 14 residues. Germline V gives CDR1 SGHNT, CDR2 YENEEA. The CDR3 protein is CASSPGGGNTEAFF. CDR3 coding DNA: TGTGCCAGCAGCCCCGGGGGGGGGAACACTGAAGCTTTCTTT.

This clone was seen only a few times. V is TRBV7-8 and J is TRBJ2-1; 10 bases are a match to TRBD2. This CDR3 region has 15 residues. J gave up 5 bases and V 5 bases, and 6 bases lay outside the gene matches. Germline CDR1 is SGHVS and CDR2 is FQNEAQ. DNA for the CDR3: TGTGCCAGCAGCCATCTAGCGGGAGACCACAATGAGCAGTTCTTC. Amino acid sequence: CASSHLAGDHNEQFF. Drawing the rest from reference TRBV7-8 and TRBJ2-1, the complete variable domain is GAGVSQSPRYKVAKRGQDVALRCDPISGHVSLFWYQQALGQGPEFLTYFQNEAQLDKSGLPSDRFFAERPEGSVSTLKIQRTQQEDSAVYLCASSHLAGDHNEQFFGPGTRLTVL.

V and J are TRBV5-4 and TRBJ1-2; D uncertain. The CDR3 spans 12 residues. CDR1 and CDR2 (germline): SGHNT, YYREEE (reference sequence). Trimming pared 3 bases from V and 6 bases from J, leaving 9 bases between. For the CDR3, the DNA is TGTGCCAGCAGCTCACCGATAAATGGCTACACCTTC. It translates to CASSSPINGYTF.